This entry is about one TCR beta chain. CDR1 and CDR2 from the germline V gene are SGHRS and YFSETQ. Trimming cost V 0 bases and J 3 bases, with 7 bases left between them. The CDR3 runs to 13 residues. Survey-level immunoSEQ sequencing profiled the TCR beta repertoire. The method was immunoSEQ multiplex PCR; TCRdb's version includes in-frame clones alone and lacks a portion of them. The top ten clones hold roughly 4% of a sample with about 68,000 clones, 93% of them seen once. Sequenced sample: PBMCs. This clonotype was sampled from a man aged 35 to 55 with rheumatoid arthritis. V gene TRBV5-1 combines with J gene TRBJ2-7; the D is unclear. The CDR3 region has the DNA TGCGCCAGCAGCTTGGGGCAGATCTACGAGCAGTACTTC. Protein sequence: CASSLGQIYEQYF.